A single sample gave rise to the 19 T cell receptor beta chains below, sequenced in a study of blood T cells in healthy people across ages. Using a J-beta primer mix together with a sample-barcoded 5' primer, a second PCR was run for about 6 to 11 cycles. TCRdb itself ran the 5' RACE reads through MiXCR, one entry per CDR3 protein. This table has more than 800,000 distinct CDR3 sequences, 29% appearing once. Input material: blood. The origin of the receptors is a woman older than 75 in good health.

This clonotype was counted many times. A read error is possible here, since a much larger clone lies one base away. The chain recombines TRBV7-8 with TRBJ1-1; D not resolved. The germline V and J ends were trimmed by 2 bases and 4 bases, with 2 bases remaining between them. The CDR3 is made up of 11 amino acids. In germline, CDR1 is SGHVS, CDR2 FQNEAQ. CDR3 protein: CASSLITEAFF. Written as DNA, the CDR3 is TGTGCCAGCAGCTTAATCACTGAAGCTTTCTTT.

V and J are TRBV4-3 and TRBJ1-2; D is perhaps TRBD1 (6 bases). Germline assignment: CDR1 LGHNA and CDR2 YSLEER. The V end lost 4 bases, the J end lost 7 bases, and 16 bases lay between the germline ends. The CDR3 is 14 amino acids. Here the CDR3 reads CASSRETGSRGYTF. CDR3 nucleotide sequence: TGCGCCAGCAGCCGAGAAACAGGGAGTCGTGGCTACACCTTC.

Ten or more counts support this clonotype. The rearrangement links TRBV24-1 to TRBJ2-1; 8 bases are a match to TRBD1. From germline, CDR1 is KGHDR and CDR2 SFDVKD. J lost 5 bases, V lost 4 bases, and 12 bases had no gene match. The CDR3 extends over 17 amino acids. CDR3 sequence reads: CATSDRGQARPDNEQFF. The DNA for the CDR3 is TGTGCCACCAGTGACCGGGGACAGGCTCGACCTGACAATGAGCAGTTCTTC.

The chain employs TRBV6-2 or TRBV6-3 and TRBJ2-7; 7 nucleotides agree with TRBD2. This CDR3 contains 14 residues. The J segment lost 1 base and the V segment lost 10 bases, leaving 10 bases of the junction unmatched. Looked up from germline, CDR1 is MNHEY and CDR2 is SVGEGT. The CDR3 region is CATRRSGASYEQYF. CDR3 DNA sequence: TGTGCCACCCGACGGAGCGGGGCTTCCTACGAGCAGTACTTC.

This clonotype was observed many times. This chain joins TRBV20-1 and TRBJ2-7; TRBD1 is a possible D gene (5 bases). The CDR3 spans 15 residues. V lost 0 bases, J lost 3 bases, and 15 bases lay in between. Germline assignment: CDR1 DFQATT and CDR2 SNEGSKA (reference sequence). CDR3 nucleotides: TGCAGTGCTAGAGATGTTTCGACAGTTAACTACGAGCAGTACTTC. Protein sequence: CSARDVSTVNYEQYF.

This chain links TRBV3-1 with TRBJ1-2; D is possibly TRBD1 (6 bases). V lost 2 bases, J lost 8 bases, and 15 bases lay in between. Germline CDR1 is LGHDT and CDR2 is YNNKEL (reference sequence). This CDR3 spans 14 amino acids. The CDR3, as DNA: TGTGCCAGCAGCCAAAGTCCAGGGGTGAACGGCTACACCTTC. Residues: CASSQSPGVNGYTF. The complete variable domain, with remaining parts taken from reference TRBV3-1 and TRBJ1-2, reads DTAVSQTPKYLVTQMGNDKSIKCEQNLGHDTMYWYKQDSKKFLKIMFSYNNKELIINETVPNRFSPKSPDKAHLNLHINSLELGDSAVYFCASSQSPGVNGYTFGSGTRLTVV.

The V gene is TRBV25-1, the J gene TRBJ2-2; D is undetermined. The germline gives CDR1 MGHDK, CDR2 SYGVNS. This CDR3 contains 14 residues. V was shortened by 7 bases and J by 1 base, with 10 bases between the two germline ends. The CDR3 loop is CASTGLQNTGELFF. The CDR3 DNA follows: TGTGCCAGCACTGGCTTACAGAACACCGGGGAGCTGTTTTTT. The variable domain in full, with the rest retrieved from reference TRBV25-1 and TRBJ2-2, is EADIYQTPRYLVIGTGKKITLECSQTMGHDKMYWYQQDPGMELHLIHYSYGVNSTEKGDLSSESTVSRIRTEHFPLTLESARPSHTSQYLCASTGLQNTGELFFGEGSRLTVL.

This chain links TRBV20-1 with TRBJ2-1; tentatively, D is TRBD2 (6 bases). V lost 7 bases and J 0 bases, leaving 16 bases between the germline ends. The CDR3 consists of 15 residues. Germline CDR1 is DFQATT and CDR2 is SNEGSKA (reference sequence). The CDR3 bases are TGCAGTGGGAGGGACCGCCTATCCTCCTACAATGAGCAGTTCTTC. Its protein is CSGRDRLSSYNEQFF.

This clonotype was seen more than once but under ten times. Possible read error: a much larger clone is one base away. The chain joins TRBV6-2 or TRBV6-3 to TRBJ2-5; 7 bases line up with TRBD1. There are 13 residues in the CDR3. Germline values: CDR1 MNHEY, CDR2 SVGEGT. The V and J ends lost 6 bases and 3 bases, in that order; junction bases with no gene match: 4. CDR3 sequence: CASRTGTEETQYF. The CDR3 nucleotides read TGTGCCAGCAGGACCGGGACAGAAGAGACCCAGTACTTC.

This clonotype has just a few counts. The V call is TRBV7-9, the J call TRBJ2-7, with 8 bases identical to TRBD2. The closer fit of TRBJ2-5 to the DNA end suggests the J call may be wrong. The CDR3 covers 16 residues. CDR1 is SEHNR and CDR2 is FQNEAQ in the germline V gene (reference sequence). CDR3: CASSPFTSGGWETQYF. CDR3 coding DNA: TGTGCCAGCAGCCCTTTTACGAGCGGGGGCTGGGAGACCCAGTACTTC.

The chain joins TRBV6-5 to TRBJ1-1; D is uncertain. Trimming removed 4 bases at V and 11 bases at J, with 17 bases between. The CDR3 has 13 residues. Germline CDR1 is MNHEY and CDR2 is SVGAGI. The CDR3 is CASSSTAPDVAFF. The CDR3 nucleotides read TGTGCCAGCAGTTCGACGGCCCCAGATGTGGCTTTCTTT.

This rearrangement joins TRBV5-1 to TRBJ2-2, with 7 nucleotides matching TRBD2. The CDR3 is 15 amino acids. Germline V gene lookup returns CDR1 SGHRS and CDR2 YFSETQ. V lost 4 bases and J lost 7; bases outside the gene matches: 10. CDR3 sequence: CASSPGTIVNGELFF. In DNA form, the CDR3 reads TGCGCCAGCAGCCCCGGGACTATTGTGAACGGGGAGCTGTTTTTT. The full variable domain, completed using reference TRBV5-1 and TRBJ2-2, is KAGVTQTPRYLIKTRGQQVTLSCSPISGHRSVSWYQQTPGQGLQFLFEYFSETQRNKGNFPGRFSGRQFSNSRSEMNVSTLELGDSALYLCASSPGTIVNGELFFGEGSRLTVL.

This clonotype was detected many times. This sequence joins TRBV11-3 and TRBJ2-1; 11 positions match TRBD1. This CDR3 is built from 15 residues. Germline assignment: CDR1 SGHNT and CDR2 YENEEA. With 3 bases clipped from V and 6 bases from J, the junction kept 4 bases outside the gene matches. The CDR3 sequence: CASSFAGTGGNEQFF. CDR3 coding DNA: TGTGCCAGCAGCTTCGCCGGGACAGGGGGCAATGAGCAGTTCTTC.

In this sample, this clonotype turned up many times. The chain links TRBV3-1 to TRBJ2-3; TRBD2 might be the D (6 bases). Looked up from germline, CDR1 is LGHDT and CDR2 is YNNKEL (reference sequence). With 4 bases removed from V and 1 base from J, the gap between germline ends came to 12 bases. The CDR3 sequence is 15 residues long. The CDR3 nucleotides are TGTGCCAGCAGCCCTCGGGGGTATGGCACAGATACGCAGTATTTT. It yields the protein CASSPRGYGTDTQYF.

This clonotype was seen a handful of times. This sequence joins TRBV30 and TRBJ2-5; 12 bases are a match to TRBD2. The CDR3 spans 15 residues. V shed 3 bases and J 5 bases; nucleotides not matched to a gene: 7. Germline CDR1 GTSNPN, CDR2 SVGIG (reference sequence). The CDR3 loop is CAWSALAGGPETQYF. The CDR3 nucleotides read TGTGCCTGGAGCGCCCTAGCGGGGGGGCCTGAGACCCAGTACTTC.

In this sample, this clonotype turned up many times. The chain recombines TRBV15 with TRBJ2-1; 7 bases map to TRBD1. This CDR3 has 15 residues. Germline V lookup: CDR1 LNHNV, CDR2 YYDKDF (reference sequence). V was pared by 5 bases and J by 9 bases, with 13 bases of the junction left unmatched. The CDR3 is CATSGRKTGVPEQFF. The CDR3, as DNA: TGTGCCACCAGCGGACGGAAAACAGGGGTTCCTGAGCAGTTCTTC.

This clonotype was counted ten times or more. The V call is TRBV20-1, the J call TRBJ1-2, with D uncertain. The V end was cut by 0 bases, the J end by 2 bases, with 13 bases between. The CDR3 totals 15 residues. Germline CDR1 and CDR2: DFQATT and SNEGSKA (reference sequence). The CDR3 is CSARDLVGRNYGYTF. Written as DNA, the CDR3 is TGCAGTGCTAGAGATTTGGTCGGAAGGAACTATGGCTACACCTTC.

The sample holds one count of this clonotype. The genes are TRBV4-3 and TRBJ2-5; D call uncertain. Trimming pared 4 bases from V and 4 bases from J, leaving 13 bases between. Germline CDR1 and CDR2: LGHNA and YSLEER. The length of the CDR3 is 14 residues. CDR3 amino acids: CASSRSVMRETQYF. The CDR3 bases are TGCGCCAGCAGCCGCTCAGTGATGAGAGAGACCCAGTACTTC.

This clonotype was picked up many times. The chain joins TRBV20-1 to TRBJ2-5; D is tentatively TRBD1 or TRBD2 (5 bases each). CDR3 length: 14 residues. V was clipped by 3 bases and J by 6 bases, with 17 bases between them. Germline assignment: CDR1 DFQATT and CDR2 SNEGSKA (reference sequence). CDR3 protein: CSASAPTEGKTQYF. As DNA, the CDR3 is TGCAGTGCTAGCGCCCCGACCGAGGGGAAGACCCAGTACTTC.